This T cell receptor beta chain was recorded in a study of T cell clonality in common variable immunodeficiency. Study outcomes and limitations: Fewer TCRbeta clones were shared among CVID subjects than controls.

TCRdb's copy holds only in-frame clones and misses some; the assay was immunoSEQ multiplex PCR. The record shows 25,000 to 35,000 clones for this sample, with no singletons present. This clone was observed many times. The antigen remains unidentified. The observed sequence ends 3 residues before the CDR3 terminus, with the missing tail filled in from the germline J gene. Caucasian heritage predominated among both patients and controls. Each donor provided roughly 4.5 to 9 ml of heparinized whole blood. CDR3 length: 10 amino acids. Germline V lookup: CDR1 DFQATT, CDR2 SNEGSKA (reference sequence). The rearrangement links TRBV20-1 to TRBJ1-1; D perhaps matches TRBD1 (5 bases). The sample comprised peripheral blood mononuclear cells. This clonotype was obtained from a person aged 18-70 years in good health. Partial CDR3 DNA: TGCAGTGCGAGGGGTACTCGG. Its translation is CSARGTR. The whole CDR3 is CSARGTRAFF.